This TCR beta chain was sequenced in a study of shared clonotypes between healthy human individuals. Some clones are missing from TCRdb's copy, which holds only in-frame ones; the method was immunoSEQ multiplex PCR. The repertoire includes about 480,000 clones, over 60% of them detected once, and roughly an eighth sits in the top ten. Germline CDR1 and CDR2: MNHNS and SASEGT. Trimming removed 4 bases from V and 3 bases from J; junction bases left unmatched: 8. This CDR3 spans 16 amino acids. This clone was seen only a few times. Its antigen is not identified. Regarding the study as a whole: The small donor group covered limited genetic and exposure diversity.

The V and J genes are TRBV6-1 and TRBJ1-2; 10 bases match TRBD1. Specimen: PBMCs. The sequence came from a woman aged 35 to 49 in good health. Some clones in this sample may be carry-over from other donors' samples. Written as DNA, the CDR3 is TGTGCCAGCAGTGCACGGGACAGGGGAATCGACTATGGCTACACCTTC. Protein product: CASSARDRGIDYGYTF.